The 16 T cell receptor beta chains listed next were all sequenced from one sample in a study of T cells in Graves' hyperthyroidism and ophthalmopathy (dated by TCRdb to between 2018 and 2020). The library was generated by multiplex PCR. The reads were generated on an Illumina HiSeq 2000. Amplification of TCR beta CDR3 regions was carried out from RNA transcripts. The TCR CDR3 was subjected to a first round of RT-PCR using the HTBI primer set and the Qiagen OneStep RT-PCR kit. TCRdb itself trimmed the public reads at Q25 with fastp, ran MiXCR and retained productive beta chains. Rows merge per CDR3 protein into single entries with the most common DNA and genes. The sample includes 500,000 to 600,000 distinct CDR3 sequences, with 15% to 20% observed a single time. Clones ranked in the top ten supply about half of the sample. The sequencing sample was made of blood. All receptors come from a man aged 40-50 years with Graves' ophthalmopathy.

This chain uses TRBV4-2 with TRBJ2-1; a weak D match, TRBD2 (6 bases). Trimming took 4 bases from V and 7 from J, leaving 20 bases between them. CDR3 length equals 16 residues. Germline assignment: CDR1 LGHNA and CDR2 YNFKEQ. The CDR3 DNA reads as TGTGCCAGCAGCCCCCTGAGCGGGCTGATTCAGAATGAGCAGTTCTTC. This encodes CASSPLSGLIQNEQFF.

V gene TRBV28 combines with J gene TRBJ2-1; 14 positions match TRBD2. Germline V gene data show CDR1 as MDHEN and CDR2 as SYDVKM. The CDR3 covers 18 residues. V trimming: 3 bases; J trimming: 8 bases; junction bases outside the gene matches: 12. CDR3 region: CASSLRPGTSGRGHEQFF. The DNA of the CDR3 is TGTGCCAGCAGTTTGCGACCCGGGACTAGCGGGAGAGGGCATGAGCAGTTCTTC.

This clonotype was observed at least ten times. This chain connects TRBV7-3 to TRBJ2-7; D might be TRBD1 (6 bases). Germline V gene lookup returns CDR1 SGHTA and CDR2 FQGTGA. The V gene lost 2 bases and the J gene lost 4 bases, with 12 bases spanning the gap. The CDR3 has 14 amino acids. The CDR3: CASSLGDRHYEQYF. CDR3 nucleotide sequence: TGTGCCAGCAGCTTAGGAGACAGGCATTACGAGCAGTACTTC.

In this sample, this clonotype turned up a few times. This sequence joins TRBV6-5 and TRBJ2-7, with 9 bases lining up with TRBD2. This CDR3 has 17 residues. The trim removed 2 bases at V and 2 bases at J, leaving 10 bases unmatched. The germline V gene encodes CDR1 MNHEY and CDR2 SVGAGI. The CDR3 protein is CASSYVPGLANTYEQYF. The CDR3, as DNA: TGTGCCAGCAGTTACGTCCCGGGACTAGCCAATACCTACGAGCAGTACTTC.

This clonotype has at least ten counts. The V gene is TRBV7-3, the J gene TRBJ1-1, with 7 bases fitting TRBD1. J was trimmed by 3 bases and V by 5 bases; bases with no gene match: 18. The V gene's germline CDR1 is SGHTA and CDR2 FQGTGA. CDR3 size: 18 residues. The CDR3 region has the DNA TGTGCCAGCAGCCAGGAGCGGGGACAGCGCCTCGAAGACACTGAAGCTTTCTTT. Translating it yields CASSQERGQRLEDTEAFF.

This clonotype was seen more than once but under ten times. V gene TRBV7-9 combines with J gene TRBJ2-1; tentative D call: TRBD2 (5 bases). The germline V gene has CDR1 SEHNR and CDR2 FQNEAQ (reference sequence). V shed 3 bases and J shed 7 bases, with 19 bases lying between them. There are 16 residues in the CDR3. The CDR3 sequence is CASSFLQSARGNEQFF. CDR3 coding DNA: TGTGCCAGCAGCTTTTTGCAATCCGCCCGAGGGAATGAGCAGTTCTTC.

The rearrangement links TRBV5-1 to TRBJ2-1, with TRBD2 matching over 7 bases. With V trimmed by 1 base and J by 7 bases, 14 bases remained unmatched. The CDR3 sequence is 17 residues long. The germline CDR1 and CDR2 sequences are SGHRS and YFSETQ. CDR3 coding DNA: TGCGCCAGCAGCTTGCTAGCGGCGACGCCTAGTTTTAATGAGCAGTTCTTC. This translates into CASSLLAATPSFNEQFF.

This clonotype was detected a few times. The rearrangement joins TRBV28 to TRBJ2-3; D perhaps matches TRBD1 (5 bases). V lost 8 bases to trimming and J lost 4 bases, with 16 bases between them. This CDR3 spans 14 amino acids. Per germline, CDR1 MDHEN and CDR2 SYDVKM. The CDR3 region is CASSAPGIADTQYF. Here the CDR3 DNA reads TGTGCCAGCTCGGCGCCAGGGATTGCAGATACGCAGTATTTT.

This clonotype was counted ten times or more. The chain employs TRBV18 and TRBJ2-4, with 11 bases aligning to TRBD1. V lost 3 bases, J lost 6 bases, and 1 base stayed unmatched. This CDR3 has 14 amino acids. The germline CDR1 and CDR2 sequences are KGHSH and LQKENI. The CDR3 nucleotides read TGTGCCAGCTCACCGGGGACAGGGGGAAACATTCAGTACTTC. Amino acid sequence: CASSPGTGGNIQYF.

The chain uses TRBV29-1 and TRBJ1-2; a weak D match, TRBD1 (5 bases). The CDR3 has 11 amino acids. Trimming stripped 4 bases from V and 6 bases from J, with 9 bases between. Germline lookup yields CDR1 SQVTM and CDR2 ANQGSEA. The CDR3 DNA reads TGCAGCGTTGGGGCAGGGCATGGCTACACCTTC. Amino acid sequence: CSVGAGHGYTF.

J is TRBJ1-2 and V is TRBV20-1; D might be TRBD1 (5 bases). This CDR3 spans 15 amino acids. Trimming left V 6 bases short and J 8 bases short, with 25 bases between. Germline CDR1 is DFQATT and CDR2 is SNEGSKA (reference sequence). CDR3 sequence: CSASPPRQFIGGYTF. The CDR3 DNA is TGCAGTGCCTCCCCACCTCGACAGTTTATAGGGGGCTACACCTTC.

This clonotype was detected once. This chain uses TRBV5-6 with TRBJ1-6, with TRBD1 identical over 8 bases. From germline, CDR1 is SGHDT and CDR2 YYEEEE. V shed 4 bases and J 7 bases; nucleotides not matched to a gene: 4. The CDR3 totals 14 residues. As DNA, the CDR3 is TGTGCCAGCAGCCCAGGGGGCGGAAATTCACCCCTCCACTTT. It translates to CASSPGGGNSPLHF. Complete variable domain (other parts from reference TRBV5-6 and TRBJ1-6): DAGVTQSPTHLIKTRGQQVTLRCSPKSGHDTVSWYQQALGQGPQFIFQYYEEEERQRGNFPDRFSGHQFPNYSSELNVNALLLGDSALYLCASSPGGGNSPLHFGNGTRLTVT.

Only a few counts were recorded for this clonotype. This sequence joins TRBV15 and TRBJ2-7; TRBD1 matches 9 bases. Germline CDR1 is LNHNV and CDR2 is YYDKDF (reference sequence). CDR3 length: 17 amino acids. Trimming cost V 3 bases and J 4 bases; bases outside gene matches: 13. The CDR3 sequence is CATSRDPGQGYIYEQYF. DNA of the CDR3: TGTGCCACCAGCAGGGATCCGGGACAGGGATATATTTACGAGCAGTACTTC.

This clonotype has at least ten counts. This chain joins TRBV7-8 and TRBJ1-4, with unresolved D. Germline V gives CDR1 SGHVS, CDR2 FQNEAQ. The CDR3 is made up of 14 amino acids. With 5 bases removed from V and 3 bases from J, the gap between germline ends came to 10 bases. The CDR3 spells CASSPSGANEKLFF. CDR3 coding DNA: TGTGCCAGCAGCCCCAGTGGAGCTAATGAAAAACTGTTTTTT. Filled out from reference TRBV7-8 and TRBJ1-4, the complete variable domain reads GAGVSQSPRYKVAKRGQDVALRCDPISGHVSLFWYQQALGQGPEFLTYFQNEAQLDKSGLPSDRFFAERPEGSVSTLKIQRTQQEDSAVYLCASSPSGANEKLFFGSGTQLSVL.

This clonotype turned up a few times. This rearrangement joins TRBV19 to TRBJ2-2, with unresolved D. Trimming stripped 4 bases from V and 0 bases from J, with 6 bases between. Germline loops: CDR1 LNHDA, CDR2 SQIVND (reference sequence). This CDR3 contains 14 residues. The CDR3: CASSKQPNTGELFF. DNA of the CDR3: TGTGCCAGTAGTAAGCAGCCGAACACCGGGGAGCTGTTTTTT.

The sample holds a few counts of this clonotype. This chain connects TRBV27 to TRBJ1-5; the D gene is possibly TRBD1 (5 bases). This CDR3 contains 16 residues. Germline V gene data show CDR1 as MNHEY and CDR2 as SMNVEV (reference sequence). With 3 bases removed from V and 2 bases from J, the gap between germline ends came to 14 bases. The CDR3 DNA follows: TGTGCCAGCAGTTTCCCCTCCAGGGACCGCAATCAGCCCCAGCATTTT. Amino acids: CASSFPSRDRNQPQHF.